Presented here are 8 T cell receptor beta chains from one specimen sequenced in a study of Ad26.COV2.S vaccination and SARS-CoV-2 variants. Noted treatment: roughly 19 received Ad26.COV2.S at low or high dose, single or two shots; 5 received placebo; per-sample allocation not given. Repertoires come from day 63 after the first vaccine or placebo injection. Sequencing used immunoSEQ multiplex PCR; TCRdb keeps in-frame clones, though not all of them. The table records around 340,000 clones, 70% to 90% of them present only once. Sequences were derived from peripheral blood, sampled in a trial of Ad26.COV2.S vaccine versus placebo. These receptors all stem from a person aged 18-60 years who received the Ad26.COV2.S COVID-19 vaccine or a placebo.

This chain links TRBV27 with TRBJ2-6; the D gene is possibly TRBD2 (6 bases). Trimming pared 7 bases from V and 11 bases from J, leaving 24 bases between. This CDR3 comprises 16 residues. CDR1 is MNHEY, CDR2 SMNVEV, per germline (reference sequence). CDR3 nucleotides: TGTGCCAGCACCCGTTCCGGGACTGCGGGATCAGACGTCCTGACTTTC. This translates into CASTRSGTAGSDVLTF.

This clone was counted once. The J gene is TRBJ1-1, the V gene TRBV25-1, with 7 bases fitting TRBD1. The CDR3 spans 13 residues. Germline V gene lookup returns CDR1 MGHDK and CDR2 SYGVNS. V trimming: 5 bases; J trimming: 3 bases; junction bases outside the gene matches: 3. Here the CDR3 DNA reads TGTGCCAGCAGTATGACAGGGTACACTGAAGCTTTCTTT. Protein: CASSMTGYTEAFF.

The V and J genes are TRBV5-1 and TRBJ2-6; D is uncertain. Germline V CDR1 and CDR2: SGHRS, YFSETQ. This CDR3 contains 16 residues. The V and J ends lost 0 bases and 3 bases respectively, with 10 bases between them. Here the CDR3 reads CASSLGRIGGANVLTF. The CDR3, as DNA: TGCGCCAGCAGCTTGGGACGAATTGGTGGGGCCAACGTCCTGACTTTC.

The chain links TRBV3-1 (or the pseudogene TRBV3-2) to TRBJ2-2; no firm D call. Germline CDR1 LGHDT, CDR2 YNNKEL (reference sequence). Between the trimmed V and J ends, which lost 8 bases and 1 base, there was a span of 8 bases. This CDR3 has 13 residues. In DNA, the CDR3 is TGTGCCAGCCGCCCAATGAACACCGGGGAGCTGTTTTTT. This encodes CASRPMNTGELFF.

CDR3 in amino acids: CASSTWTDNLREYGYTF. CDR3 DNA: TGTGCCAGTAGTACCTGGACGGATAACCTCCGGGAGTATGGCTACACCTTC. The V and J genes are TRBV19 and TRBJ1-2; no clear D gene. Germline V gives CDR1 LNHDA, CDR2 SQIVND (reference sequence). CDR3 size: 17 residues. The germline V and J ends were trimmed by 4 bases and 5 bases, with 23 bases remaining between them.

The chain uses TRBV4-3 and TRBJ2-7; D is perhaps TRBD1 or TRBD2 (5 bases each). The CDR3 covers 14 residues. The ends were cut back, 0 bases at V and 3 bases at J, with 9 bases in the middle. Germline CDR1 and CDR2: LGHNA and YSLEER. The chain's CDR3 is CASSQDRGDYEQYF. For the CDR3, the DNA is TGCGCCAGCAGCCAAGACCGGGGCGACTACGAGCAGTACTTC.

The chain links TRBV5-1 to TRBJ1-4; D might be TRBD1 (5 bases). This CDR3 has 16 amino acids. Germline CDR1 and CDR2: SGHRS and YFSETQ. V was pared by 0 bases and J by 6 bases, with 15 bases between. The CDR3: CASSLAGATWDEKLFF. The CDR3 nucleotides read TGCGCCAGCAGCTTGGCCGGGGCGACGTGGGATGAAAAACTGTTTTTT.

Only one count was recorded for this clone. V is TRBV12-3 or TRBV12-4 and J is TRBJ1-4; a weak D match, TRBD1 (6 bases). This CDR3 is built from 13 residues. Trimming took 6 bases from V and 8 from J, leaving 13 bases between them. CDR3 sequence reads: CASSTGQGEKLFF. Written as DNA, the CDR3 is TGTGCCAGCAGCACAGGGCAGGGGGAAAAACTGTTTTTT.